A single T cell receptor beta chain is shown here with its context. Described time point: new active TB diagnosis, blood taken before or within 7 days of starting treatment. This record belongs to a study of T cells in tuberculosis. Study background: Samples predate treatment or fall within its first 7 days.

Using immunoSEQ multiplex PCR, the repertoire was profiled, and TCRdb retains in-frame clones only, with some absent. The sample shows some 49,000 clones, about 95% of them seen only once. CDR3 length: 18 residues. Germline V lookup: CDR1 SGHAT, CDR2 FQNNGV. Trimming removed 3 bases at V and 2 bases at J, with 19 bases between. The chain recombines TRBV11-2 with TRBJ2-2, with D maybe TRBD2 (6 bases). This specimen consisted of PBMCs, obtained at tuberculosis diagnosis. The TCR originated in an adult with tuberculosis. The CDR3 here is CASSLWRGMGTNTGELFF. The CDR3 coding sequence is TGTGCCAGCAGCTTGTGGCGCGGGATGGGAACCAACACCGGGGAGCTGTTTTTT.